The 10 T cell receptor beta chains below were found in one sample sequenced in a study of radiation and T cells in renal cell carcinoma. Time point reported: blood 2 weeks post-SBRT. Treatment in this sample: 15 Gy SBRT to primary tumor, nephrectomy 4 weeks later. Here immunoSEQ multiplex PCR was the method, and the copy in TCRdb shows in-frame clones only, minus some. The sample shows roughly 120,000 clones, 80% to 90% of them seen only once. The material sequenced was blood, taken from a patient whose treatment included radiotherapy and nephrectomy. Receptors were obtained from a woman aged 55-70 years with renal cell carcinoma.

This chain uses TRBV19 with TRBJ2-7, with 10 bases lining up with TRBD1. The V gene end was trimmed by 3 bases and the J gene end by 5 bases; junction bases not matched to a gene: 7. This CDR3 is built from 15 residues. From germline, CDR1 is LNHDA and CDR2 SQIVND (reference sequence). The DNA for the CDR3 is TGTGCCAGTAGTATCGGGGGACAGGGGTATGACGAGCAGTACTTC. Protein sequence: CASSIGGQGYDEQYF.

This chain connects TRBV28 to TRBJ1-2, with a tentative D call TRBD1 (6 bases). Trimming stripped 6 bases from V and 5 bases from J, with 16 bases between. The germline V gene has CDR1 MDHEN and CDR2 SYDVKM. The CDR3 runs to 14 residues. CDR3 loop: CASSYQLGGYGYTF. The CDR3, as DNA: TGTGCCAGCAGCTACCAGTTAGGGGGGTATGGCTACACCTTC.

The chain uses TRBV7-9 and TRBJ1-3, with TRBD1 matching 8 bases. The V gene's germline CDR1 is SEHNR and CDR2 FQNEAQ (reference sequence). Unmatched junction bases numbered 10, after V lost 5 bases and J lost 1 base. The CDR3 is 17 amino acids. CDR3 loop: CASSPIPDRGSGNTIYF. DNA of the CDR3: TGTGCCAGCAGCCCCATTCCCGACAGGGGTTCTGGAAACACCATATATTTT. Complete variable domain (other parts from reference TRBV7-9 and TRBJ1-3): DTGVSQNPRHKITKRGQNVTFRCDPISEHNRLYWYRQTLGQGPEFLTYFQNEAQLEKSRLLSDRFSAERPKGSFSTLEIQRTEQGDSAMYLCASSPIPDRGSGNTIYFGEGSWLTVV.

This clone was detected once. This rearrangement joins TRBV4-2 to TRBJ2-3; D possibly corresponds to TRBD2 (5 bases). The V and J ends lost 0 bases and 0 bases respectively, with 10 bases between them. The germline V gene encodes CDR1 LGHNA and CDR2 YNFKEQ. This CDR3 region has 16 residues. Here the CDR3 reads CASSQEQRESTDTQYF. The CDR3 DNA is TGTGCCAGCAGCCAAGAACAACGGGAAAGCACAGATACGCAGTATTTT.

This clone was seen a few times. The chain employs TRBV5-5 and TRBJ1-4; weak D call: TRBD1 (5 bases). Deletions cut 0 bases from V and 3 bases from J, with 9 bases between. Germline loops: CDR1 SGHKS, CDR2 YYEKEE (reference sequence). The CDR3 is made up of 15 amino acids. The chain's CDR3 is CASSLGQGSNEKLFF. As DNA, the CDR3 is TGTGCCAGCAGCTTGGGTCAGGGCTCTAATGAAAAACTGTTTTTT.

The count of this clone is one. J is TRBJ2-5 and V is TRBV30; 14 bases are shared with TRBD2. The trim removed 5 bases at V and 2 bases at J, leaving 10 bases unmatched. The CDR3 runs 17 residues. Germline assignment: CDR1 GTSNPN and CDR2 SVGIG (reference sequence). CDR3 in amino acids: CAWARLAGGPGQETQYF. The CDR3 coding sequence is TGTGCCTGGGCTAGACTAGCGGGAGGGCCAGGGCAAGAGACCCAGTACTTC.

The J gene is TRBJ1-6, the V gene TRBV5-1; TRBD1 matches 10 bases. V dropped 5 bases and J dropped 7; count of bases not matched to a gene: 6. The CDR3 runs to 15 residues. CDR1 is SGHRS and CDR2 is YFSETQ in the germline V gene. The CDR3 DNA follows: TGCGCCAGCAGGCCATCGGACAGGGGGAATTCACCCCTCCACTTT. Protein: CASRPSDRGNSPLHF.

This clone was found a few times. The V call is TRBV5-1, the J call TRBJ2-5, with 7 bases lining up with TRBD2. The CDR3 contains 14 residues. The V gene end was trimmed by 1 base and the J gene end by 4 bases; junction bases not matched to a gene: 4. The V gene's germline CDR1 is SGHRS and CDR2 YFSETQ. The CDR3 sequence is CASSLFGEGETQYF. CDR3 in DNA: TGCGCCAGCAGCTTGTTCGGGGAGGGAGAGACCCAGTACTTC.

This clone was recorded only once. This chain connects TRBV28 to TRBJ2-7; no firm D call. This CDR3 has 11 residues. The germline gives CDR1 MDHEN, CDR2 SYDVKM. V was clipped by 6 bases and J by 5 bases, with 8 bases between them. The chain's CDR3 is CASSRDHEQYF. DNA for the CDR3: TGTGCCAGCAGCCGTGACCACGAGCAGTACTTC.

The chain couples TRBV6-1 to TRBJ1-5, with a weak D call TRBD1 (6 bases). Germline V lookup: CDR1 MNHNS, CDR2 SASEGT. This CDR3 has 16 residues. V shed 0 bases and J shed 1 base, with 10 bases lying between them. DNA of the CDR3: TGTGCCAGCAGTGAAGCACTACAGGGAAGCAATCAGCCCCAGCATTTT. Its translation: CASSEALQGSNQPQHF.